The source of this TCR beta chain is a study of cytotoxic CD8 clonotypes in ibrutinib-treated CLL. Study-level findings and limits: Clonality increased with ibrutinib response but returned toward baseline at progression.

As concerns this clone: Its cognate antigen is unknown.

The assay was immunoSEQ multiplex PCR, and TCRdb's table has in-frame clones only and misses some. The sample shows 60,000 to 75,000 clones, around nine tenths of them seen only once. The CDR3 length is 11 residues. CDR1 LNHDA and CDR2 SQIVND come from the germline V gene (reference sequence). V lost 7 bases to trimming and J lost 2 bases, with 5 bases between them. The V call is TRBV19, the J call TRBJ1-1; D remains ambiguous. Sample: PBMCs, taken after 12 months of ibrutinib treatment. This receptor was taken from a human donor with chronic lymphocytic leukemia. Here the CDR3 reads CASITNTEAFF. The CDR3 region has the DNA TGTGCCAGTATAACAAACACTGAAGCTTTCTTT.